What follows are 23 T cell receptor beta chains derived from one specimen sequenced in a study of cytomegalovirus exposure and HLA in healthy donors. It was with 60 Vbeta and 13 Jbeta primers that the PCR ran. The data were produced by immunoSEQ multiplex PCR, yet TCRdb's version contains in-frame clones alone and is incomplete. The table includes roughly 100,000 clones, approximately 81% detected once. The material sequenced was PBMCs. The receptors were gathered from a young man in good health and CMV-seronegative.

The chain joins TRBV19 to TRBJ2-7; 8 nucleotides match TRBD2. V lost 4 bases to trimming and J lost 3 bases; unmatched junction nucleotides: 8. In germline, CDR1 is LNHDA, CDR2 SQIVND (reference sequence). The CDR3 consists of 15 residues. The DNA for the CDR3 is TGTGCCAGTAGTACCGGGGTAGCGGGGTTCTACGAGCAGTACTTC. This gives the protein CASSTGVAGFYEQYF.

The chain carries TRBV11-2 and TRBJ2-7; TRBD1 agrees at 8 bases. The CDR3 spans 15 residues. CDR1 is SGHAT, CDR2 FQNNGV, per germline. V shed 5 bases, J shed 2 bases, and the junction held 8 bases outside the gene matches. As DNA, the CDR3 is TGTGCCAGCAGCGTGGGGACAGGTCGCACCTACGAGCAGTACTTC. Protein sequence: CASSVGTGRTYEQYF.

The genes are TRBV29-1 and TRBJ2-7; the D gene is possibly TRBD1 (6 bases). The V gene lost 3 bases and the J gene lost 2 bases, with 11 bases spanning the gap. The CDR3 length is 13 residues. Germline lookup yields CDR1 SQVTM and CDR2 ANQGSEA. CDR3 DNA sequence: TGCAGCGTTGATTTTGAGGGGGCCTACGAGCAGTACTTC. Translation gives CSVDFEGAYEQYF.

This clone showed up just a few times. The gene calls are TRBV27 and TRBJ2-7; a weak D match, TRBD2 (6 bases). The length of the CDR3 is 14 residues. The V and J ends lost 10 bases and 4 bases respectively, with 20 bases between them. Germline CDR1 reads MNHEY; CDR2 reads SMNVEV (reference sequence). CDR3 bases: TGTGCCACCTCCTTCGGAGGGACGACTTACGAGCAGTACTTC. Translating gives CATSFGGTTYEQYF.

This clone showed up just once. The chain joins TRBV4-3 to TRBJ2-1, with 7 bases aligning to TRBD2. This CDR3 has 16 residues. Per the germline V gene, CDR1 is LGHNA and CDR2 is YSLEER. The junction had 8 bases not matched to a gene; V was cut back by 3 bases and J by 3 bases. In nucleotides, the CDR3 is TGCGCCAGCAGCCACGGAGACCGGGACTACTACAATGAGCAGTTCTTC. It encodes CASSHGDRDYYNEQFF.

This chain connects TRBV28 to TRBJ1-1; D possibly corresponds to TRBD1 (6 bases). This CDR3 has 14 amino acids. CDR1 MDHEN and CDR2 SYDVKM come from the germline V gene. The V and J ends lost 1 base and 7 bases respectively, with 13 bases between them. DNA for the CDR3: TGTGCCAGCAGTTTATATTCAGGGGCCTTTGAAGCTTTCTTT. It codes for CASSLYSGAFEAFF.

V is TRBV7-2 and J is TRBJ2-7, with TRBD1 matching over 9 bases. The ends lost 2 bases at V and 2 bases at J; junction bases unmatched: 4. The CDR3 totals 15 residues. Germline V gene data show CDR1 as SGHTA and CDR2 as FQGNSA. The CDR3 sequence is CASSLRTGEPYEQYF. The CDR3 DNA is TGTGCCAGCAGCTTACGGACAGGGGAACCCTACGAGCAGTACTTC.

V and J are TRBV2 and TRBJ1-3; D possibly corresponds to TRBD1 (5 bases). The CDR3 extends over 15 amino acids. Germline lookup yields CDR1 SNHLY and CDR2 FYNNEI. V lost 4 bases to trimming and J lost 0 bases, with 10 bases between them. CDR3: CASSGGRFSGNTIYF. CDR3 DNA sequence: TGTGCCAGCAGTGGGGGCAGGTTCTCTGGAAACACCATATATTTT. Using reference TRBV2 and TRBJ1-3 for the parts outside the CDR3, the full variable domain is EPEVTQTPSHQVTQMGQEVILRCVPISNHLYFYWYRQILGQKVEFLVSFYNNEISEKSEIFDDQFSVERPDGSNFTLKIRSTKLEDSAMYFCASSGGRFSGNTIYFGEGSWLTVV.

This chain uses TRBV10-3 with TRBJ1-1; unclear D gene. CDR1 ENHRY and CDR2 SYGVKD come from the germline V gene. This CDR3 region has 13 residues. The V and J ends lost 4 bases and 1 base respectively, with 7 bases between them. CDR3 bases: TGTGCCATCAGTGGCGCCGAGAACACTGAAGCTTTCTTT. It is translated as CAISGAENTEAFF.

CDR3 coding DNA: TGTGCCACCAACAGTGGGTACACCGGGGAGCTGTTTTTT. As protein: CATNSGYTGELFF. V and J are TRBV10-3 and TRBJ2-2, with D unclear. Trimming pared 10 bases from V and 3 bases from J, leaving 12 bases between. CDR3 length equals 13 residues. Germline values: CDR1 ENHRY, CDR2 SYGVKD.

This clone was found a few times. J is TRBJ2-7 and V is TRBV27, with 9 nucleotides matching TRBD1. Germline V gives CDR1 MNHEY, CDR2 SMNVEV (reference sequence). V dropped 6 bases and J dropped 5; count of bases not matched to a gene: 8. This CDR3 contains 14 residues. CDR3 DNA sequence: TGTGCCAGCAGGGGACAGGGATCGCCGAACGAGCAGTACTTC. Amino acid sequence: CASRGQGSPNEQYF.

The chain combines TRBV15 with TRBJ1-1; TRBD1 might be the D (6 bases). The V end was cut by 3 bases, the J end by 7 bases, with 9 bases between. Germline V gives CDR1 LNHNV, CDR2 YYDKDF (reference sequence). This CDR3 has 12 residues. Here the CDR3 reads CATSRDRCEAFF. The CDR3 coding sequence is TGTGCCACCAGCAGGGACAGATGTGAAGCTTTCTTT.

The rearrangement links TRBV4-1 to TRBJ2-1, with TRBD2 matching 10 bases. Per germline, CDR1 MGHRA and CDR2 YSYEKL. This CDR3 is 15 amino acids long. V was clipped by 1 base and J by 4 bases; unmatched bases: 1. The CDR3 DNA follows: TGCGCCAGCAGCCAAGGACTAGCGGGTTACAATGAGCAGTTCTTC. This codes for CASSQGLAGYNEQFF.

V and J are TRBV28 and TRBJ1-1; D remains unclear. Trimming removed 6 bases from V and 0 bases from J, with 17 bases in between. The CDR3 extends over 16 amino acids. In germline, CDR1 is MDHEN, CDR2 SYDVKM. CDR3 sequence: CASSLPSSEMNTEAFF. In DNA form, the CDR3 reads TGTGCCAGCAGCTTACCATCTTCCGAGATGAACACTGAAGCTTTCTTT. Looking up the rest from reference TRBV28 and TRBJ1-1 gives the full variable domain: DVKVTQSSRYLVKRTGEKVFLECVQDMDHENMFWYRQDPGLGLRLIYFSYDVKMKEKGDIPEGYSVSREKKERFSLILESASTNQTSMYLCASSLPSSEMNTEAFFGQGTRLTVV.

V is TRBV29-1 and J is TRBJ2-7, with D possibly matching TRBD1 (6 bases). This CDR3 has 13 residues. V was clipped by 8 bases and J by 6 bases, with 20 bases between them. In germline, CDR1 is SQVTM, CDR2 ANQGSEA. The CDR3 loop reads CSTRQDPLGEQYF. CDR3 in DNA: TGCAGCACAAGACAGGACCCCTTAGGCGAGCAGTACTTC.

J is TRBJ1-2 and V is TRBV19; TRBD1 is a possible D gene (5 bases). Germline V gene sequence: CDR1 LNHDA, CDR2 SQIVND (reference sequence). This CDR3 region has 12 residues. Trimming left V 7 bases short and J 2 bases short, with 8 bases between. In DNA form, the CDR3 reads TGTGCCAGTAACGGGGGGAACTATGGCTACACCTTC. Translation: CASNGGNYGYTF. Using reference TRBV19 and TRBJ1-2 for the parts outside the CDR3, the full variable domain is DGGITQSPKYLFRKEGQNVTLSCEQNLNHDAMYWYRQDPGQGLRLIYYSQIVNDFQKGDIAEGYSVSREKKESFPLTVTSAQKNPTAFYLCASNGGNYGYTFGSGTRLTVV.

The rearrangement joins TRBV25-1 to TRBJ1-4; D is uncertain. Germline V gene lookup returns CDR1 MGHDK and CDR2 SYGVNS. The CDR3 spans 14 residues. Trimming removed 8 bases from V and 0 bases from J, with 10 bases in between. The CDR3 coding sequence is TGTGCCAGCGGAGTTTGGGCAACTAATGAAAAACTGTTTTTT. Translation gives CASGVWATNEKLFF.

The chain carries TRBV4-1 and TRBJ2-5; 10 nucleotides line up with TRBD2. V shed 3 bases and J 9 bases; nucleotides not matched to a gene: 10. The CDR3 runs 15 residues. In germline, CDR1 is MGHRA, CDR2 YSYEKL. The CDR3 region is CASSQVSGGPNPQYF. The CDR3 DNA follows: TGCGCCAGCAGCCAGGTTAGCGGGGGGCCGAACCCCCAGTACTTC.

The chain links TRBV11-2 to TRBJ1-1, with TRBD1 matching 7 bases. This CDR3 contains 16 residues. Germline CDR1 and CDR2: SGHAT and FQNNGV. Trimming cost V 1 base and J 4 bases; bases outside gene matches: 9. In DNA form, the CDR3 reads TGTGCCAGCAGCTTAGCCGGGACAGCCCCTTCCACTGAAGCTTTCTTT. This sequence encodes CASSLAGTAPSTEAFF.

The chain uses TRBV19 and TRBJ1-2; 9 bases align to TRBD1. CDR3 size: 17 residues. V was pared by 6 bases and J by 2 bases, with 13 bases of the junction left unmatched. In germline, CDR1 is LNHDA, CDR2 SQIVND (reference sequence). CDR3 in amino acids: CASSLGTGRFLNYGYTF. The CDR3 bases are TGTGCCAGTAGCCTAGGGACAGGGAGATTCCTCAACTATGGCTACACCTTC.

The chain employs TRBV9 and TRBJ1-2; 8 bases match TRBD1. Trimming removed 0 bases from V and 3 bases from J; junction bases left unmatched: 4. CDR1 and CDR2 (germline): SGDLS, YYNGEE. The CDR3 covers 15 residues. CDR3 sequence: CASSVAGQDDYGYTF. In DNA form, the CDR3 reads TGTGCCAGCAGCGTAGCGGGACAGGACGACTATGGCTACACCTTC. Full variable domain (rest looked up from reference TRBV9 and TRBJ1-2): DSGVTQTPKHLITATGQRVTLRCSPRSGDLSVYWYQQSLDQGLQFLIQYYNGEERAKGNILERFSAQQFPDLHSELNLSSLELGDSALYFCASSVAGQDDYGYTFGSGTRLTVV.

The chain combines TRBV7-8 with TRBJ2-3, with 12 positions matching TRBD2. Unmatched junction bases numbered 5, after V lost 5 bases and J lost 5 bases. The CDR3 extends over 15 amino acids. Germline loops: CDR1 SGHVS, CDR2 FQNEAQ. CDR3 coding DNA: TGTGCCAGCAGCCCGGGACTAGCGGGTTTAGATACGCAGTATTTT. Protein sequence: CASSPGLAGLDTQYF.

The V gene is TRBV4-3, the J gene TRBJ1-6; D gene unclear. The CDR3 length is 13 residues. CDR1 and CDR2 (germline): LGHNA, YSLEER. V lost 3 bases and J 9 bases, leaving 9 bases between the germline ends. CDR3 in amino acids: CASSQTPFSPLHF. CDR3 coding DNA: TGCGCCAGCAGCCAGACTCCTTTTTCACCCCTCCACTTT.